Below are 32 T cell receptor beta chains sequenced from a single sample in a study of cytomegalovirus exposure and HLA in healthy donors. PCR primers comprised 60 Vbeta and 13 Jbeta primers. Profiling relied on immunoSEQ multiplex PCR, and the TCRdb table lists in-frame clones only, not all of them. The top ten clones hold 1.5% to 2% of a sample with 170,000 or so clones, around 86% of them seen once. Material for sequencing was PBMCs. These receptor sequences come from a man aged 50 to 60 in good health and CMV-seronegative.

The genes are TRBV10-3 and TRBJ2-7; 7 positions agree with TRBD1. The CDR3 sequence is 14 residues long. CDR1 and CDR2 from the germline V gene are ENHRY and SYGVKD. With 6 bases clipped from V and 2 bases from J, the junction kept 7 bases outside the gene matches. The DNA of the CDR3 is TGTGCCATCAGCGGGACAGATATTCCCTACGAGCAGTACTTC. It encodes CAISGTDIPYEQYF.

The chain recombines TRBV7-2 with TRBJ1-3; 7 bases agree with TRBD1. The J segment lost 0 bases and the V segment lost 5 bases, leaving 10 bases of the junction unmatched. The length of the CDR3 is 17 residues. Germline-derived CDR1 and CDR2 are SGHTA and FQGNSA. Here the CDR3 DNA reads TGTGCCAGCAGCGCCCCTTGGACAGGAAACTCTGGAAACACCATATATTTT. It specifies CASSAPWTGNSGNTIYF.

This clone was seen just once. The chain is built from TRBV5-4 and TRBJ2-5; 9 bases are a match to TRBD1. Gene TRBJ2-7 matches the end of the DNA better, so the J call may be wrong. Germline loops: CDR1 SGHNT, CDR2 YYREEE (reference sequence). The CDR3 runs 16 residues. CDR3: CASSLGGTGSSYEQYF. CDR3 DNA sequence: TGTGCCAGCAGCTTGGGGGGGACAGGGAGCTCCTACGAGCAGTACTTC.

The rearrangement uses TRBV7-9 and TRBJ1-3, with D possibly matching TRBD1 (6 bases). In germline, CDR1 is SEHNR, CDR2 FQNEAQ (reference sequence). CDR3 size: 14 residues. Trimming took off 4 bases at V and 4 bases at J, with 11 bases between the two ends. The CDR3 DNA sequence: TGTGCCAGCAGCTCAGGGGCCCTCGGAAACACCATATATTTT. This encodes CASSSGALGNTIYF.

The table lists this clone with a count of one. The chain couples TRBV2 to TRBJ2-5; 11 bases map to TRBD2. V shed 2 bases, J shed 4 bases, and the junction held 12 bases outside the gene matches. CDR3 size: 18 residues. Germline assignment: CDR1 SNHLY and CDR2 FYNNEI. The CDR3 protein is CASSESSLAGGRGETQYF. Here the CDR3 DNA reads TGTGCCAGCAGTGAATCTTCCCTAGCGGGGGGCCGGGGAGAGACCCAGTACTTC.

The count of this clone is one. Written as DNA, the CDR3 is TGTGCCAGCAGCCAATCTAGCGGGACGGGCGGGGAGCTGTTTTTT. It specifies CASSQSSGTGGELFF. The chain employs TRBV4-2 and TRBJ2-2, with TRBD2 matching over 9 bases. With 2 bases clipped from V and 7 bases from J, the junction kept 5 bases outside the gene matches. CDR1 is LGHNA, CDR2 YNFKEQ, per germline. The CDR3 covers 15 residues.

CDR3 sequence: CASSLYQGGPRETQYF. The CDR3 DNA reads TGTGCCAGCAGCTTGTATCAGGGAGGGCCTCGGGAGACCCAGTACTTC. This chain connects TRBV5-8 to TRBJ2-5; TRBD2 matches at 7 bases. The trim removed 1 base at V and 5 bases at J, leaving 11 bases unmatched. The CDR3 length is 16 residues. The germline V gene has CDR1 SGHTS and CDR2 YDEGEE.

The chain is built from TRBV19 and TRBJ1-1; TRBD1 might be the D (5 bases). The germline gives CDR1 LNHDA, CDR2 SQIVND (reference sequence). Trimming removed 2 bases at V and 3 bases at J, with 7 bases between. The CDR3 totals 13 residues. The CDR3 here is CASSIIRDTEAFF. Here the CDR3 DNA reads TGTGCCAGTAGTATAATCAGGGACACTGAAGCTTTCTTT. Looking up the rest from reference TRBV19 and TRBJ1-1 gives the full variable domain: DGGITQSPKYLFRKEGQNVTLSCEQNLNHDAMYWYRQDPGQGLRLIYYSQIVNDFQKGDIAEGYSVSREKKESFPLTVTSAQKNPTAFYLCASSIIRDTEAFFGQGTRLTVV.

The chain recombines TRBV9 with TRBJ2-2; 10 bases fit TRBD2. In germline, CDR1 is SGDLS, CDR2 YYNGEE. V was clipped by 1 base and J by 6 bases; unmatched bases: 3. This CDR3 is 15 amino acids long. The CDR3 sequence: CASSVTLAGAGELFF. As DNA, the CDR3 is TGTGCCAGCAGCGTAACTCTAGCGGGGGCCGGGGAGCTGTTTTTT. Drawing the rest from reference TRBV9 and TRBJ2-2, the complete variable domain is DSGVTQTPKHLITATGQRVTLRCSPRSGDLSVYWYQQSLDQGLQFLIQYYNGEERAKGNILERFSAQQFPDLHSELNLSSLELGDSALYFCASSVTLAGAGELFFGEGSRLTVL.

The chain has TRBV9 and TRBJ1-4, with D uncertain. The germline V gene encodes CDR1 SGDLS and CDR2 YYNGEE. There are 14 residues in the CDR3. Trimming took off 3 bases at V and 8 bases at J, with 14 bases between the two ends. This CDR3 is CASSAVGAGEKLFF. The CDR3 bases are TGTGCCAGCAGCGCCGTGGGAGCCGGGGAAAAACTGTTTTTT.

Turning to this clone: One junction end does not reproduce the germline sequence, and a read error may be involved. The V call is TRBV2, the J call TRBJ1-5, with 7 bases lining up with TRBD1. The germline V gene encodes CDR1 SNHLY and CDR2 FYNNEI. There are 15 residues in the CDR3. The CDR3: CASGETGISNQPQHF. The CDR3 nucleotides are TGTGCCAGCGGTGAGACAGGGATCAGCAATCAGCCCCAGCATTTT.

CDR3 nucleotide sequence: TGTGCCAGCAGGAAGACTAGCGGATACGAGCAGTACTTC. Translation gives CASRKTSGYEQYF. This chain uses TRBV7-6 with TRBJ2-7; 9 positions agree with TRBD2. V shed 6 bases and J 4 bases; nucleotides not matched to a gene: 4. CDR3 size: 13 residues. Per the germline V gene, CDR1 is SGHVS and CDR2 is FNYEAQ.

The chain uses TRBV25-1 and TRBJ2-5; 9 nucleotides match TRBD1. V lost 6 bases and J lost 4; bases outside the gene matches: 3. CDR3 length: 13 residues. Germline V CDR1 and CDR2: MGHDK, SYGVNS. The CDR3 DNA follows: TGTGCCAGCAGCACAGGGGGCGCAGAGACCCAGTACTTC. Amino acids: CASSTGGAETQYF.

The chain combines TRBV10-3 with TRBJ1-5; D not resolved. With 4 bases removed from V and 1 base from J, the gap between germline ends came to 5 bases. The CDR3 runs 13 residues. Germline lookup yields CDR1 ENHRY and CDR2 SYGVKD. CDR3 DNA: TGTGCCATCAGTGGTCAGAGCAATCAGCCCCAGCATTTT. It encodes CAISGQSNQPQHF.

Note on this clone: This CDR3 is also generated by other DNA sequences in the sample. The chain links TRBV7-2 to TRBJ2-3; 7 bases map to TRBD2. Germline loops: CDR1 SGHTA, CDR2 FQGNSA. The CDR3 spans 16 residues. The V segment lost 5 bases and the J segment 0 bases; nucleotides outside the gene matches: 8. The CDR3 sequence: CASSRPSGTSTDTQYF. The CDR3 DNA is TGTGCCAGCAGCCGGCCGAGCGGGACTAGCACAGATACGCAGTATTTT.

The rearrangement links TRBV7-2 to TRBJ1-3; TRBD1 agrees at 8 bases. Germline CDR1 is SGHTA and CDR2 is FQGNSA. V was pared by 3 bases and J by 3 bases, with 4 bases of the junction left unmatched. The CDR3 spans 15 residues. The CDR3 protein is CASSFDRGSGNTIYF. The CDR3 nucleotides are TGTGCCAGCAGCTTTGACAGGGGCAGTGGAAACACCATATATTTT.

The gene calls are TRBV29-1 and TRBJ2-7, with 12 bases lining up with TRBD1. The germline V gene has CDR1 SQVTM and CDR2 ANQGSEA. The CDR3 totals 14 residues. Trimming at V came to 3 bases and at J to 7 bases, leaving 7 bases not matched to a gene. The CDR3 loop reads CSVDGGTGGWEQYF. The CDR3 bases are TGCAGCGTTGATGGGGGGACAGGGGGCTGGGAGCAGTACTTC.

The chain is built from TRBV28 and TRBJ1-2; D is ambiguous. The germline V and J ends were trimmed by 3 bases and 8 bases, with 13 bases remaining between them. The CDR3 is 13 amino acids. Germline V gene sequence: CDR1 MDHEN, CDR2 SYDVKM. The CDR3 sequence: CASSFFQEGGYTF. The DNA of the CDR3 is TGTGCCAGCAGTTTTTTCCAAGAGGGAGGCTACACCTTC.

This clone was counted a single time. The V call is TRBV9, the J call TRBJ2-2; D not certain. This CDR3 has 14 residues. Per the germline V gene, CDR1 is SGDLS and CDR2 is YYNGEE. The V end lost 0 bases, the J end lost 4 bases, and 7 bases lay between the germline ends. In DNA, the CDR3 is TGTGCCAGCAGCGTAGTCTCCGTCACCGGGGAGCTGTTTTTT. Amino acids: CASSVVSVTGELFF.

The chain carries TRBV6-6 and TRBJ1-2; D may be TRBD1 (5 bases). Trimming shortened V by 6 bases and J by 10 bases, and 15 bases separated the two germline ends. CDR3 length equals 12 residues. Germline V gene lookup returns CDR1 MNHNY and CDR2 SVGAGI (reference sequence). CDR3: CASREEGPDYTF. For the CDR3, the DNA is TGTGCCAGCAGAGAGGAGGGGCCAGACTACACCTTC.

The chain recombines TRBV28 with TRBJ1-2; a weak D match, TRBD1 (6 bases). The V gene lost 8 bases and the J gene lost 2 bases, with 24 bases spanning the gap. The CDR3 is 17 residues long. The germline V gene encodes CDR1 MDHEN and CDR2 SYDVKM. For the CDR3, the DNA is TGTGCCAGCGCCCGTTCACCGGGGATACAGGGCAACTATGGCTACACCTTC. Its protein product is CASARSPGIQGNYGYTF.

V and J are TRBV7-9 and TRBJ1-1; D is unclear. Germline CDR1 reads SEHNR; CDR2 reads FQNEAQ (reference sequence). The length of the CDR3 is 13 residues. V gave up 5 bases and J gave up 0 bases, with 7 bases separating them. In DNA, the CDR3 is TGTGCCAGCAGCCGCGAGATGAACACTGAAGCTTTCTTT. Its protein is CASSREMNTEAFF.

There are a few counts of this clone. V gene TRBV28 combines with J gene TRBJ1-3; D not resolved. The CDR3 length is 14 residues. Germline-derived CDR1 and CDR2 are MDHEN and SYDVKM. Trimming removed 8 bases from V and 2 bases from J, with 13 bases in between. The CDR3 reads CASAGWDAGNTIYF. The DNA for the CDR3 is TGTGCCAGCGCGGGGTGGGATGCTGGAAACACCATATATTTT.

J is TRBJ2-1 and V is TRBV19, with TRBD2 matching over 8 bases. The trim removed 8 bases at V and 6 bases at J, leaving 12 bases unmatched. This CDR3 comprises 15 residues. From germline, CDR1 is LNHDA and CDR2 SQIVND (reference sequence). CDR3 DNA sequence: TGTGCCAGTTGGAGCGGGAGTATCCGCCCCAATGAGCAGTTCTTC. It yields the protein CASWSGSIRPNEQFF.

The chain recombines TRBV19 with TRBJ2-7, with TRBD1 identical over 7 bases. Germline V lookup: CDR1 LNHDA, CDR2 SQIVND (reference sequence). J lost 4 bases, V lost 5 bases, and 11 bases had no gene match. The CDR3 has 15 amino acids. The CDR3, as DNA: TGTGCCAGTAGTCTACAGGGGTCCAATGGGTACGAGCAGTACTTC. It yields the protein CASSLQGSNGYEQYF.

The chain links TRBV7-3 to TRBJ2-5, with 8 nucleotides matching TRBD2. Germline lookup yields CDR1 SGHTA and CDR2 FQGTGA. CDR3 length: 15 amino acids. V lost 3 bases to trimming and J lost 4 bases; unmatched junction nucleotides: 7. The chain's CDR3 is CASSFSSAGGETQYF. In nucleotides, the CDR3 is TGTGCCAGCAGCTTTTCTAGCGCGGGGGGAGAGACCCAGTACTTC.

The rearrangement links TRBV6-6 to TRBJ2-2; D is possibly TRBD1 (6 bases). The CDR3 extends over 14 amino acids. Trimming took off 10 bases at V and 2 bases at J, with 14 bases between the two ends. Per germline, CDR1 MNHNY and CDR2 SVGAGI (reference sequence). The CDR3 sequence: CAIKGDINTGELFF. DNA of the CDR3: TGTGCCATCAAGGGGGACATTAACACCGGGGAGCTGTTTTTT.

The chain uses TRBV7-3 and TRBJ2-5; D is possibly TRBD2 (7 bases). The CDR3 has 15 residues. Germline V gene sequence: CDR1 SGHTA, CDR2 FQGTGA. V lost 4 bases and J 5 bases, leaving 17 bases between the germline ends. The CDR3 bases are TGTGCCAGCAGCTACCAAGGGGGGGGACGGGAGACCCAGTACTTC. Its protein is CASSYQGGGRETQYF.

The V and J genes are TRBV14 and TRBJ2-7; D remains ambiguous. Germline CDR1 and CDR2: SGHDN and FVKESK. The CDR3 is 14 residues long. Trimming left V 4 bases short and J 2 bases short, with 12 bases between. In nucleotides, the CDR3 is TGTGCCAGCAGCCCCGACCCTGAGGCCTACGAGCAGTACTTC. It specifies CASSPDPEAYEQYF.

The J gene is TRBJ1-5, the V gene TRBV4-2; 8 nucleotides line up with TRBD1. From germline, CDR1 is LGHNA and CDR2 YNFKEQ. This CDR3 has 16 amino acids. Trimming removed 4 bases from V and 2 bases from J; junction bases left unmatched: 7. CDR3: CASSPRTGNGNQPQHF. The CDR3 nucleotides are TGTGCCAGCAGCCCACGGACAGGGAACGGCAATCAGCCCCAGCATTTT.

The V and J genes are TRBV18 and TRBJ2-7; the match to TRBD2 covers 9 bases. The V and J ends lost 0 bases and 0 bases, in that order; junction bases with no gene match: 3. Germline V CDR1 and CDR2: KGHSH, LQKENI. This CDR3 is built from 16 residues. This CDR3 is CASSPPGTSTSYEQYF. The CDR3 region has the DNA TGTGCCAGCTCACCACCGGGGACTAGCACCTCCTACGAGCAGTACTTC.

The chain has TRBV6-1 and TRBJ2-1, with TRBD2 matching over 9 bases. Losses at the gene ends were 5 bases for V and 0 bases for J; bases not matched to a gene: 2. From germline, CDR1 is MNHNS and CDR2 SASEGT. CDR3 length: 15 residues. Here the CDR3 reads CASSLAGSSYNEQFF. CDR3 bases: TGTGCCAGCAGTCTAGCGGGATCCTCCTACAATGAGCAGTTCTTC.